This T cell receptor (beta chain) is from a study of OX40 agonist ivuxolimab in advanced cancers. Study as a whole: The drug used for patients, ivuxolimab, was an agonistic anti-OX40 (CD134) antibody. Regarding the study as a whole: Compared with CD4+, CD8+ T cells on average had more expanded clones.

TCRdb keeps only in-frame clones here, not all; method: immunoSEQ multiplex PCR. Among about 28,000 clones listed, roughly 80% were seen once. This clone counts as large (0.1 to 1%). What it recognizes is unknown. This CDR3 spans 15 amino acids. Trimming took 4 bases from V and 2 from J, leaving 12 bases between them. Germline V lookup: CDR1 MNHEY, CDR2 SMNVEV (reference sequence). Exclusion applied to patients with autoimmune disease history or systemic immunosuppression. The investigators sampled blood at baseline, at cycle 4 day 1, and at cycle 7 day 1. Here the sequenced sample was CD4+ or CD8+ T cells sorted from blood, taken in a trial of the OX40 agonist ivuxolimab. This sequence joins TRBV27 and TRBJ2-1; D might be TRBD1 (5 bases). The TCR was taken from an adult with an advanced solid tumor such as melanoma, head and neck, liver or kidney cancer. CDR3 in amino acids: CASSSGIGAYNEQFF. The CDR3 DNA sequence: TGTGCCAGCAGTTCAGGGATAGGGGCCTACAATGAGCAGTTCTTC.